These T cell receptor beta chains were read from a single sample in a study of blood T cell repertoires in COVID-19. Profiled with immunoSEQ multiplex PCR; TCRdb holds only in-frame clones, not every one. Of under 300,000 clones in the sample, roughly 88% were seen once. The sample taken for sequencing was PBMCs or T cells enriched from blood (not recorded which). The receptors derive from a woman in her forties with acute COVID-19. CDR3s include the opening cysteine and the closing phenylalanine or tryptophan. D genes are given only for firm matches. The size of a clone is reported for some rows only, either as once, few or many, or as a class for expanded clones.

D gene,clone size,V gene,J gene,CDR3 protein,CDR3 DNA
.,.,TRBV6-5,TRBJ2-3,CASWTETNTDTQYF,TGTGCCAGCTGGACAGAAACCAACACAGATACGCAGTATTTT
.,.,TRBV7-2,TRBJ2-2,CASSLLGAAGELFF,TGTGCCAGCAGCTTATTAGGGGCGGCCGGGGAGCTGTTTTTT
TRBD2,.,TRBV5-8,TRBJ2-5,CASSRLLAGGPETQYF,TGTGCCAGCAGCCGCCTACTTGCGGGGGGGCCAGAGACCCAGTACTTC
TRBD1,.,TRBV19,TRBJ2-1,CASSTKTGALYNEQFF,TGTGCCAGTAGTACGAAGACAGGGGCCCTCTACAATGAGCAGTTCTTC
TRBD2,.,TRBV7-9,TRBJ2-7,CASSFLAGGTYEQYF,TGTGCCAGCAGCTTCCTAGCGGGAGGAACCTACGAGCAGTACTTC
.,.,TRBV7-6,TRBJ2-2,CASSLGSGPTGELFF,TGTGCCAGCAGCTTAGGGTCAGGGCCGACCGGGGAGCTGTTTTTT
TRBD2,.,TRBV19,TRBJ2-7,CASGGGDEQYF,TGTGCCAGTGGGGGGGGTGACGAGCAGTACTTC
TRBD2,.,TRBV30,TRBJ2-5,CAWSVLAGLRETQYF,TGTGCCTGGAGTGTGCTAGCGGGTTTGCGAGAGACCCAGTACTTC
.,.,TRBV2,TRBJ1-5,CASTRSNNQPQHF,TGTGCCAGCACTCGCAGTAACAATCAGCCCCAGCATTTT
TRBD1,once,TRBV6-5,TRBJ1-1,CASSSDRGRAEAFF,TGTGCCAGCAGTTCCGACAGGGGCCGGGCTGAAGCTTTCTTT
.,.,TRBV7-2,TRBJ1-2,CASSPRVGYTF,TGTGCCAGCAGCCCCCGGGTCGGCTACACCTTC
TRBD1,.,TRBV11-3,TRBJ1-5,CASSPGGSNQPQHF,TGTGCCAGCAGCCCAGGGGGTAGCAATCAGCCCCAGCATTTT
.,.,TRBV10-3,TRBJ1-2,CAISEAERGYTF,TGTGCCATCAGTGAGGCGGAGCGTGGCTACACCTTC
.,.,TRBV19,TRBJ1-3,CASSMDWSSGNTIYF,TGTGCCAGTAGTATGGACTGGAGCTCTGGAAACACCATATATTTT
.,.,TRBV19,TRBJ1-4,CASSSAGEATNEKLFF,TGTGCCAGTAGTAGCGCCGGAGAAGCAACTAATGAAAAACTGTTTTTT